Following are 16 T cell receptor beta chains from one sample sequenced in a study of metastatic and nonmetastatic thyroid tumors. TCRdb re-clonotyped the PCR reads through MiXCR. The data contain about 31,000 clones, about 18% of them singletons. Patients underwent thyroid surgery, and none had received any treatment before it. The sample was blood. All receptors come from a female donor with papillary thyroid cancer or a benign thyroid nodule (not recorded which). Some clones in this sample may be carry-over from other donors' samples.

This clone has ten or more counts. DNA of the CDR3: TGCGCCAGCACCATCGGTGTCAGAGAGACCCAGTACTTC. This gives the protein CASTIGVRETQYF. The chain recombines TRBV5-1 with TRBJ2-5; D gene ambiguous. Per the germline V gene, CDR1 is SGHRS and CDR2 is YFSETQ. The ends were cut back, 6 bases at V and 4 bases at J, with 13 bases in the middle. The length of the CDR3 is 13 residues. The variable domain in full, with the rest retrieved from reference TRBV5-1 and TRBJ2-5, is KAGVTQTPRYLIKTRGQQVTLSCSPISGHRSVSWYQQTPGQGLQFLFEYFSETQRNKGNFPGRFSGRQFSNSRSEMNVSTLELGDSALYLCASTIGVRETQYFGPGTRLLVL.

Turning to this clone: One junction end does not reproduce the germline sequence, and a read error may be involved. Here the CDR3 reads CSVAIEAGAYGYTF. The CDR3 DNA sequence: TGCAGCGTTGCAATAGAGGCAGGGGCATATGGCTACACGTTC. This chain links TRBV29-1 with TRBJ1-2, with D perhaps TRBD1 (6 bases). CDR1 and CDR2 (germline): SQVTM, ANQGSEA. This CDR3 spans 14 amino acids.

This chain links TRBV20-1 with TRBJ2-6, with a possible D match to TRBD1 (6 bases). There are 15 residues in the CDR3. In germline, CDR1 is DFQATT, CDR2 SNEGSKA (reference sequence). Trimming pared 6 bases from V and 10 bases from J, leaving 22 bases between. The DNA for the CDR3 is TGCAGTGCCCTGGTGGGGGCTACTGGGGAAAACGTCCTGACTTTC. Translation gives CSALVGATGENVLTF.

Ten or more counts support this clone. The sample has other DNA sequences that encode this CDR3 too. The J gene is TRBJ1-1, the V gene TRBV3-1; D uncertain. Trimming pared 6 bases from V and 1 base from J, leaving 9 bases between. The CDR3 covers 13 residues. In germline, CDR1 is LGHDT, CDR2 YNNKEL (reference sequence). The CDR3 coding sequence is TGTGCCAGCAGTCGGGTACCGAACACTGAAGCTTTCTTT. Its translation is CASSRVPNTEAFF.

The rearrangement uses TRBV4-1 and TRBJ2-6, with D possibly being TRBD1 or TRBD2 (5 bases each). Trimming left V 4 bases short and J 2 bases short, with 21 bases between. This CDR3 is 19 amino acids long. The germline gives CDR1 MGHRA, CDR2 YSYEKL. The CDR3 region is CASSLQGWGFGAGANVLTF. The CDR3 DNA is TGCGCCAGCAGCCTCCAGGGTTGGGGGTTTGGGGCTGGGGCCAACGTCCTGACTTTC.

This clone showed up many times. This sequence may be a read error, since a much larger clone differs from it by one base. The CDR3 does not close with the conserved phenylalanine or tryptophan, likely indicating a read error. This chain links TRBV18 with TRBJ2-7, with 7 nucleotides matching TRBD2. Germline CDR1 and CDR2: KGHSH and LQKENI. The CDR3 totals 13 residues. V trimming: 3 bases; J trimming: 5 bases; junction bases outside the gene matches: 4. The CDR3 loop is CASSPTSIHEQYL. CDR3 DNA sequence: TGTGCCAGCTCACCGACTAGCATCCACGAGCAGTACCTC.

About this clone itself: Just one base apart from a much larger clone, this may be a read error. The limits of the CDR3 on the DNA are not certain, so only TCRdb's listed CDR3 is given. V gene TRBV20-1 combines with J gene TRBJ1-2; TRBD1, the table's D call, was not compared with the DNA. CDR1 is DFQATT, CDR2 SNEGSKA, per germline (reference sequence). From its first to its last residue, the CDR3 has 13 amino acids. The CDR3 reads CSASPEQSYGCTF.

CDR3 in DNA: TGCGCCAGCAGCCTCCGGACAGGGGATGAAAACATTGACTACGAGCAGTACTTC. Translating it yields CASSLRTGDENIDYEQYF. The chain links TRBV5-1 to TRBJ2-7; 9 nucleotides match TRBD1. Trimming at V came to 4 bases and at J to 3 bases, leaving 17 bases not matched to a gene. Germline V CDR1 and CDR2: SGHRS, YFSETQ. This CDR3 has 18 residues.

Ten or more counts support this clone. Other DNA sequences in this sample translate to the same CDR3. The chain joins TRBV3-1 to TRBJ1-6; D not resolved. The CDR3 length is 15 residues. V was pared by 4 bases and J by 1 base, with 8 bases between. CDR1 and CDR2 from the germline V gene are LGHDT and YNNKEL (reference sequence). CDR3: CASSPGESYNSPLHF. CDR3 DNA: TGTGCCAGCAGCCCAGGCGAGTCCTATAATTCACCCCTCCACTTT.

With regard to this clone: A much larger clone is a single base away; this may be a read error. Written as DNA, the CDR3 is TGTGCCAGTAGTATTAACGCCGACACCTGGGAGCTGTTTTTT. It is translated as CASSINADTWELFF. This chain connects TRBV19 to TRBJ2-2; D call uncertain. The CDR3 runs 14 residues. Per germline, CDR1 LNHDA and CDR2 SQIVND (reference sequence).

The chain joins TRBV5-1 to TRBJ2-7, with D maybe TRBD2 (6 bases). Germline values: CDR1 SGHRS, CDR2 YFSETQ. The CDR3 covers 18 residues. V was clipped by 7 bases and J by 2 bases, with 28 bases between them. CDR3 nucleotides: TGCGCCAGCCGACCACAACAATCTGGGGGACTCCGGCCCTACGAGCAGTACTTC. Translated: CASRPQQSGGLRPYEQYF.

V usage is TRBV4-1 and J usage is TRBJ2-3; TRBD1 matches 7 bases. V shed 2 bases, J shed 4 bases, and the junction held 3 bases outside the gene matches. This CDR3 is built from 14 residues. The germline V gene encodes CDR1 MGHRA and CDR2 YSYEKL. Written as DNA, the CDR3 is TGCGCCAGCAGCCAACGACAGGGATCAGATACGCAGTATTTT. It is translated as CASSQRQGSDTQYF.

This clone was seen repeatedly, ten times or more. This chain links TRBV12-3 or TRBV12-4 with TRBJ1-2; 11 positions match TRBD1. V lost 3 bases, J lost 2 bases, and 14 bases stayed unmatched. The CDR3 length is 19 residues. CDR3 in DNA: TGTGCCAGCAGTTTGGAGGGGGCCGGACAGGGGGCGCGGAACTATGGCTACACCTTC. It encodes CASSLEGAGQGARNYGYTF.

This clone has at least ten counts. Since a much larger clone is just one base distant, this may be a read error. The same CDR3 is also encoded by other DNA sequences in this sample. The chain uses TRBV20-1 and TRBJ1-2; D is possibly TRBD1 (5 bases). The CDR3 has 14 amino acids. Germline CDR1 and CDR2: DFQATT and SNEGSKA (reference sequence). The CDR3 DNA is TGCAGCGCTAGGTTGGGGGTTGGTAACTATGGCTACACCTTC. Translating gives CSARLGVGNYGYTF.

The sample holds many counts of this clone. V is TRBV7-3 and J is TRBJ2-3; 11 bases are shared with TRBD1. The J segment lost 3 bases and the V segment lost 0 bases, leaving 5 bases of the junction unmatched. This CDR3 has 17 residues. Germline V gives CDR1 SGHTA, CDR2 FQGTGA. The CDR3 spells CASSLTWTGGRTDTQYF. The CDR3 DNA follows: TGTGCCAGCAGCTTAACGTGGACAGGGGGCAGGACAGATACGCAGTATTTT. The complete variable domain, with remaining parts taken from reference TRBV7-3 and TRBJ2-3, reads GAGVSQTPSNKVTEKGKYVELRCDPISGHTALYWYRQSLGQGPEFLIYFQGTGAADDSGLPNDRFFAVRPEGSVSTLKIQRTERGDSAVYLCASSLTWTGGRTDTQYFGPGTRLTVL.

This clone was found many times. This chain links TRBV7-9 with TRBJ2-7; 9 bases line up with TRBD2. Losses at the gene ends were 2 bases for V and 2 bases for J; bases not matched to a gene: 16. CDR1 and CDR2 from the germline V gene are SEHNR and FQNEAQ (reference sequence). The CDR3 consists of 19 residues. This chain's CDR3 is CASSLRSLSGGANPYEQYF. Written as DNA, the CDR3 is TGTGCCAGCAGCTTAAGGTCACTTAGCGGGGGCGCGAACCCCTACGAGCAGTACTTC.